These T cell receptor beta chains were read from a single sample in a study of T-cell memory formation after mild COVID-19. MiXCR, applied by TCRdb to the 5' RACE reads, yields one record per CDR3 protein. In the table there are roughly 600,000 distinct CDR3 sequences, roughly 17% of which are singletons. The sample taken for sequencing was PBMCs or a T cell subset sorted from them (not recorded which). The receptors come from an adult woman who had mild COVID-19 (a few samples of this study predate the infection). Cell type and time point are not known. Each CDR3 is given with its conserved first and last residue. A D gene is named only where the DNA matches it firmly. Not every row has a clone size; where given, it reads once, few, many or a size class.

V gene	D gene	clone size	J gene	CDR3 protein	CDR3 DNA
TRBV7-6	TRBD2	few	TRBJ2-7	CASSLTRTSGSSGPAYEQYF	TGTGCCAGCAGCCTAACGCGGACTAGCGGGAGTTCGGGTCCCGCCTACGAGCAGTACTTC
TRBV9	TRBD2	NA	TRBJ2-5	CASSVDLAGGETQYF	TGTGCCAGCAGCGTAGACCTAGCGGGAGGAGAGACCCAGTACTTC
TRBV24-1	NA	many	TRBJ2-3	CAISEGGQGTDTQYF	TGTGCCATCAGTGAGGGGGGGCAAGGCACAGATACGCAGTATTTT
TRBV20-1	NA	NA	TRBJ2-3	CSAWGRDSGTDTQYF	TGCAGTGCCTGGGGGCGGGATAGTGGCACAGATACGCAGTATTTT
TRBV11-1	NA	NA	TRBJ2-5	CASSLGDWAEQETQYF	TGTGCCAGCAGCTTAGGGGATTGGGCGGAACAAGAGACCCAGTACTTC
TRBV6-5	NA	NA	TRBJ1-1	CASSQQGLVNTEAFF	TGTGCCAGCAGCCAACAAGGGCTGGTGAACACTGAAGCTTTCTTT
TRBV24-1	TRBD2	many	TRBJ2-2	CATSDLTSGLAGVTGELFF	TGTGCCACCAGTGACCTCACCTCGGGACTAGCGGGAGTCACCGGGGAGCTGTTTTTT
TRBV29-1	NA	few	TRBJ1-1	CSVEHGLDTEAFF	TGCAGCGTTGAGCATGGACTTGACACTGAAGCTTTCTTT
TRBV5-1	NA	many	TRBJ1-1	CASSPRTANTEAFF	TGCGCCAGCAGCCCACGGACAGCGAACACTGAAGCTTTCTTT
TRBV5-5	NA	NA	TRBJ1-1	CASSLNGLPSFF	TGTGCCAGCAGCCTGAACGGACTCCCATCTTTCTTT
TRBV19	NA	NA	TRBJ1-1	CASSMPLGTTAFF	TGTGCCAGTAGTATGCCCCTTGGGACTACGGCTTTCTTT
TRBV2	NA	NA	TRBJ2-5	CASRGTIETQYF	TGTGCCAGCAGAGGGACGATAGAGACCCAGTACTTC
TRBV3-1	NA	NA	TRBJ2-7	CASSHPQGGHRPYEQYF	TGTGCCAGCAGCCACCCCCAAGGAGGACATCGGCCGTACGAGCAGTACTTC
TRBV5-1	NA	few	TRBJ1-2	CASSPITANYGYTF	TGCGCCAGCAGCCCAATTACCGCGAACTATGGCTACACCTTC
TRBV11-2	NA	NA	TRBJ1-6	CASSPISWTALNNSPLHF	TGTGCCAGCAGCCCTATCTCCTGGACAGCACTAAATAATTCACCCCTCCACTTT
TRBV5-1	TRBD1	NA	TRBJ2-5	CASSLSSGQQETQYF	TGCGCCAGCAGCTTGTCCTCGGGACAGCAAGAGACCCAGTACTTC
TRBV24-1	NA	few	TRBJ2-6	CATSDSRTVSHVSGANVLTF	TGTGCCACCAGTGATTCCCGAACAGTCTCCCACGTCTCTGGGGCCAACGTCCTGACTTTC
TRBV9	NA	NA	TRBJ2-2	CASSVGGVTGELFF	TGTGCCAGCAGCGTAGGGGGGGTAACCGGGGAGCTGTTTTTT
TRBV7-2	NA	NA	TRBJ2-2	CASSFDPLMNTGELFF	TGTGCCAGCAGCTTCGACCCATTGATGAACACCGGGGAGCTGTTTTTT
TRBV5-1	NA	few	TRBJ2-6	CASSSGDSGANVLTF	TGCGCCAGCAGCTCAGGGGATTCTGGGGCCAACGTCCTGACTTTC
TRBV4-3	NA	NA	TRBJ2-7	CASSQGTRNYEQYF	TGCGCCAGCAGCCAGGGGACAAGGAATTACGAGCAGTACTTC
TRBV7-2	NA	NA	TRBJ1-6	CASSRKVVQGVNSPLHF	TGTGCCAGCAGCCGAAAGGTAGTTCAGGGCGTGAATTCACCCCTCCACTTT
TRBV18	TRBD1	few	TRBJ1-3	CASSLGTGNTGNTIYF	TGTGCCAGCTCACTGGGGACAGGGAATACTGGAAACACCATATATTTT
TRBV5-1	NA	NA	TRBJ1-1	CASSLVRGSEAFF	TGCGCCAGCAGCTTGGTCAGGGGTTCTGAAGCTTTCTTT
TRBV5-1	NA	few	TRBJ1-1	CASSPSGGVGAFF	TGCGCCAGCAGCCCATCGGGGGGAGTGGGTGCTTTCTTT
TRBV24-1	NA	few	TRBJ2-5	CATSDWGETQYF	TGTGCCACCAGTGACTGGGGGGAGACCCAGTACTTC
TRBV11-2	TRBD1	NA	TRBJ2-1	CASSFRQGGNEQFF	TGTGCCAGCAGCTTCCGACAGGGGGGCAATGAGCAGTTCTTC
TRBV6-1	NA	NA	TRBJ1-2	CASSEVGRRGYTF	TGTGCCAGCAGTGAAGTGGGGCGTAGAGGCTACACCTTC
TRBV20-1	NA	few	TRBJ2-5	CSARPGPGVQETQYF	TGCAGTGCTAGACCCGGTCCAGGGGTCCAAGAGACCCAGTACTTC
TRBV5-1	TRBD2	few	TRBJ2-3	CASSPRTSGGHPGDTQYF	TGCGCCAGCAGCCCCAGGACTAGCGGGGGACATCCCGGAGATACGCAGTATTTT
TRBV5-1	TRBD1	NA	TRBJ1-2	CASSLEGASYGYTF	TGCGCCAGCAGCTTGGAGGGGGCCAGCTATGGCTACACCTTC
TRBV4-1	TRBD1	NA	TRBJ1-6	CASSQVGQMSSYNSPLHF	TGCGCCAGCAGCCAGGTGGGACAGATGAGCTCCTATAATTCACCACTCCACTTT
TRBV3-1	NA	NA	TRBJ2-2	CASSFTTWFRGELFF	TGTGCCAGCAGCTTCACAACTTGGTTCCGCGGGGAGCTGTTTTTT
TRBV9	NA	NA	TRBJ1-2	CASSVHDYGYTF	TGTGCCAGCAGCGTACACGACTATGGCTACACCTTC
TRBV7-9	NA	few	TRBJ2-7	CASSPSRESYEQYF	TGTGCCAGCAGCCCCTCTCGGGAGTCCTACGAGCAGTACTTC
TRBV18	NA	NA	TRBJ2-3	CASSPVLLWDRSSTDTQYF	TGTGCCAGCTCACCAGTCCTACTCTGGGACCGATCTAGCACAGATACGCAGTATTTT
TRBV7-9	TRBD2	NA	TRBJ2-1	CASSPKETSESADEQFF	TGTGCCAGCAGCCCAAAGGAGACTAGCGAGTCGGCGGATGAGCAGTTCTTC
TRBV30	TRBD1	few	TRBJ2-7	CAWSVDRGGEQYF	TGTGCCTGGAGTGTAGACAGGGGAGGAGAGCAGTACTTC
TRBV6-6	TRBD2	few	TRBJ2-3	CASSYSAGGREDTQYF	TGTGCCAGCAGTTACTCGGCGGGAGGGAGGGAAGATACGCAGTATTTT
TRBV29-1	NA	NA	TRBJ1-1	CSVNVAGAEAFF	TGCAGCGTTAACGTAGCCGGGGCTGAAGCTTTCTTT
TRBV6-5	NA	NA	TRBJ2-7	CASINQGREQYF	TGTGCCAGCATTAACCAGGGACGCGAGCAGTACTTC
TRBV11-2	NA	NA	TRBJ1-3	CASSSSGPGNTIYF	TGTGCCAGCAGCTCCTCCGGGCCTGGAAACACCATATATTTT
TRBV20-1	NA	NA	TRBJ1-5	CSATDGGQPQHF	TGCAGTGCAACGGACGGAGGTCAGCCCCAGCATTTT
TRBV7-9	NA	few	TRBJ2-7	CASSPGIFTAEQYF	TGTGCCAGCAGCCCTGGGATCTTTACCGCCGAGCAGTACTTC
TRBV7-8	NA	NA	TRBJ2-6	CASSLAGVGANVLTF	TGTGCCAGCAGCTTAGCAGGGGTTGGGGCCAACGTCCTGACTTTC
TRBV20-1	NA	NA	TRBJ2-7	CSASGGPSYEQYF	TGCAGTGCTAGCGGGGGTCCATCCTACGAGCAGTACTTC
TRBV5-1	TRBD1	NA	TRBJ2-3	CASSLPGQGALGDTQYF	TGCGCCAGCAGCTTGCCGGGACAGGGGGCTTTGGGAGATACGCAGTATTTT
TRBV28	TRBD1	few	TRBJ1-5	CASSSGTGDYSNQPQHF	TGTGCCAGCAGTTCCGGGACAGGGGATTATAGCAATCAGCCCCAGCATTTT
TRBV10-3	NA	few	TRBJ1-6	CAISESTGPSPLHF	TGTGCCATCAGTGAGTCTACAGGGCCCTCACCCCTCCACTTT
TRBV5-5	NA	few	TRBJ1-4	CASSRGKANEKLFF	TGTGCCAGCAGTCGGGGAAAGGCTAATGAAAAACTGTTTTTT
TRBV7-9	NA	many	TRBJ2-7	CASSPVVVPWEQYF	TGTGCCAGCAGCCCAGTTGTGGTCCCTTGGGAGCAGTACTTC
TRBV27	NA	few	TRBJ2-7	CASSTHRASYEQYF	TGTGCCAGCAGTACCCACAGGGCGTCCTACGAGCAGTACTTC
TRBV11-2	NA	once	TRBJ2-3	CASSLGFGLGLEDTQYF	TGTGCCAGCAGCTTGGGCTTTGGGCTAGGTTTGGAAGATACGCAGTATTTT
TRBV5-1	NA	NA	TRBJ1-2	CASSPGQPLNYGYTF	TGCGCCAGCAGCCCTGGACAGCCACTTAACTATGGCTACACCTTC
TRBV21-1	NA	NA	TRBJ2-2	CASSNLAGDTGELFF	TGTGCCAGCAGCAACCTAGCGGGGGACACCGGGGAGCTGTTTTTT